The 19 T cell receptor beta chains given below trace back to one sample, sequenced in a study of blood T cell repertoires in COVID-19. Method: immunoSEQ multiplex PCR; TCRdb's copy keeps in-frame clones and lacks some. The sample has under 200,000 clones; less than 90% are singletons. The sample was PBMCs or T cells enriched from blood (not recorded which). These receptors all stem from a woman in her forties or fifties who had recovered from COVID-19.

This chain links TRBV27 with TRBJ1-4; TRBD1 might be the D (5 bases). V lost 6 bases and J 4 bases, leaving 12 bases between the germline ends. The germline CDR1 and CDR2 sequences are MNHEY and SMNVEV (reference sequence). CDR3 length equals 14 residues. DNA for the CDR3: TGTGCCAGCAGCCGCCGACAGAGTAATGAAAAACTGTTTTTT. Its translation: CASSRRQSNEKLFF.

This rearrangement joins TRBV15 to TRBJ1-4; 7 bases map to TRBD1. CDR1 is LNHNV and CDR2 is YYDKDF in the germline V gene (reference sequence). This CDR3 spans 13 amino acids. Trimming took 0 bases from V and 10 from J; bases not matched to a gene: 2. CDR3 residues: CATSRDRTGKLFF. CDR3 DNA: TGTGCCACCAGCAGAGACCGGACAGGAAAACTGTTTTTT.

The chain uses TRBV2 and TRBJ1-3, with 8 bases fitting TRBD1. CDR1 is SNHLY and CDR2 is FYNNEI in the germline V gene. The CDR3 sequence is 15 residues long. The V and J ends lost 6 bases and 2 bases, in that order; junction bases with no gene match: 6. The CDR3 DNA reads TGTGCCAGCAGCCCGCAGGGACAGGCTGGAAACACCATATATTTT. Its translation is CASSPQGQAGNTIYF.

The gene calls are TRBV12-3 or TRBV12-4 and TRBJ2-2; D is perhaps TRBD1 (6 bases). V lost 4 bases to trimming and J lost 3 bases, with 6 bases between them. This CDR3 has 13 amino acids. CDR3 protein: CASSWTDTGELFF. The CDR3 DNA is TGTGCCAGCAGTTGGACAGACACCGGGGAGCTGTTTTTT.

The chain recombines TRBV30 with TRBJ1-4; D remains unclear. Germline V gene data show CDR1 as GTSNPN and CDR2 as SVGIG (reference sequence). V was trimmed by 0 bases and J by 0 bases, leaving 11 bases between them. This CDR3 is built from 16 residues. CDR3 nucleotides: TGTGCCTGGAGTGTAGCCAGGTTAACAACTAATGAAAAACTGTTTTTT. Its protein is CAWSVARLTTNEKLFF.

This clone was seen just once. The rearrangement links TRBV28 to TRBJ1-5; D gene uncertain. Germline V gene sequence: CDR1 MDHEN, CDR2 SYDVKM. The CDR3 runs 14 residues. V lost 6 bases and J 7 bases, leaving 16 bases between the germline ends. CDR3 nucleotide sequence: TGTGCCAGCAGCCCTGGGCTGGGCTCCCAGCCCCAGCATTTT. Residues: CASSPGLGSQPQHF.

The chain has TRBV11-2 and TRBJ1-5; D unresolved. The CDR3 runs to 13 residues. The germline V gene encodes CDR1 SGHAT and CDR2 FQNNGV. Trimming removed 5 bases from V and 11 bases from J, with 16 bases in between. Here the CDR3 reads CASSQHDGVAQHF. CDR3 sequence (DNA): TGTGCCAGCAGCCAACACGACGGGGTAGCCCAGCATTTT. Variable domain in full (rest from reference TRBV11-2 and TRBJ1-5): EAGVAQSPRYKIIEKRQSVAFWCNPISGHATLYWYQQILGQGPKLLIQFQNNGVVDDSQLPKDRFSAERLKGVDSTLKIQPAKLEDSAVYLCASSQHDGVAQHFGDGTRLSIL.

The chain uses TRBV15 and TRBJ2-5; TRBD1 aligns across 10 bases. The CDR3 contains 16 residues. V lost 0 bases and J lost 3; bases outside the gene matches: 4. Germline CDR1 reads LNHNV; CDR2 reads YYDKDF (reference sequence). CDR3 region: CATSRDAGTGEETQYF. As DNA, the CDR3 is TGTGCCACCAGCAGAGACGCCGGGACAGGGGAAGAGACCCAGTACTTC.

CDR3 protein: CASSPRDRGLGQYV. Here the CDR3 DNA reads TGTGCCAGCAGTCCCCGGGACAGGGGACTTGGGCAGTACGTC. The chain employs TRBV2 and TRBJ2-7; 10 bases agree with TRBD1. The junction had 10 bases not matched to a gene; V was cut back by 5 bases and J by 9 bases. The CDR3 runs 14 residues. Germline CDR1 reads SNHLY; CDR2 reads FYNNEI.

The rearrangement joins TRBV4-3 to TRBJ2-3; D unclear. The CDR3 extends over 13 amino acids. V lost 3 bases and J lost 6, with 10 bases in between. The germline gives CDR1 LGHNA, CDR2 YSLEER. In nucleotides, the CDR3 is TGCGCCAGCAGCCAGGGCCATCGGGATACGCAGTATTTT. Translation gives CASSQGHRDTQYF.

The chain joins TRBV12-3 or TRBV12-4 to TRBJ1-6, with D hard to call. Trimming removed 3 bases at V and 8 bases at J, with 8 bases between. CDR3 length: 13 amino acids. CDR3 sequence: CASSLRFDSPLHF. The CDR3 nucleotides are TGTGCCAGCAGTTTGAGATTCGATTCACCCCTCCACTTT.

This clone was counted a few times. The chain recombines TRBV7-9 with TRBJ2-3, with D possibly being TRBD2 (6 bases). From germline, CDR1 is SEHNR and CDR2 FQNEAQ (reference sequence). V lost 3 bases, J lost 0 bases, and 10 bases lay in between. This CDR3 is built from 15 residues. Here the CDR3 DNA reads TGTGCCAGCAGCTTCCGTAGCGGAAGCACAGATACGCAGTATTTT. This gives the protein CASSFRSGSTDTQYF.

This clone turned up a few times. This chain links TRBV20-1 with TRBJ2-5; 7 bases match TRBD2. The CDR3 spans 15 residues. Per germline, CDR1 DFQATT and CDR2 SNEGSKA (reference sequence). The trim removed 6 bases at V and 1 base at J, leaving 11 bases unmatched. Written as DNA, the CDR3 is TGCAGTGCGAGTCCTCTAGCGGAGCTCCAAGAGACCCAGTACTTC. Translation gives CSASPLAELQETQYF.

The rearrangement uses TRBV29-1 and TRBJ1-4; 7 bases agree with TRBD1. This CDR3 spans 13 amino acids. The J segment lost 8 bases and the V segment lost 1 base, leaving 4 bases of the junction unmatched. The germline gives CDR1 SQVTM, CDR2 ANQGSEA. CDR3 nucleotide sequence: TGCAGCGTTGAAGTCAGGGGGGACGAAAAACTGTTTTTT. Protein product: CSVEVRGDEKLFF. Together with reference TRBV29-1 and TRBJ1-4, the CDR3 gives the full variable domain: SAVISQKPSRDICQRGTSLTIQCQVDSQVTMMFWYRQQPGQSLTLIATANQGSEATYESGFVIDKFPISRPNLTFSTLTVSNMSPEDSSIYLCSVEVRGDEKLFFGSGTQLSVL.

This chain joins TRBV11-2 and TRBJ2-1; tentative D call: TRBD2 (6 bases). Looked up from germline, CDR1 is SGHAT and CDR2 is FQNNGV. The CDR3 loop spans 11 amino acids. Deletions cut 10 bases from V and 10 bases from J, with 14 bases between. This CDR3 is CAITSAGEQFF. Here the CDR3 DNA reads TGTGCCATCACCTCGGCGGGGGAGCAGTTCTTC.

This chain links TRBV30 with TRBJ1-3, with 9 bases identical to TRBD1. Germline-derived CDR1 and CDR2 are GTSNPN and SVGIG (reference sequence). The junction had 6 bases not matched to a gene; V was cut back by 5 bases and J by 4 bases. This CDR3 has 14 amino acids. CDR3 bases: TGTGCCTGGTGGGACAGGGTGAGGGGAAACACCATATATTTT. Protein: CAWWDRVRGNTIYF.

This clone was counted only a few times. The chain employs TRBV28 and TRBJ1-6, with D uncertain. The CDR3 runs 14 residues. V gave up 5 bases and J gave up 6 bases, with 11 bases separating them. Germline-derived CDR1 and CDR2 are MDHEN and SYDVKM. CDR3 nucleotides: TGTGCCAGCAGTCCTGGAGGGTCTAATTCACCCCTCCACTTT. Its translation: CASSPGGSNSPLHF.

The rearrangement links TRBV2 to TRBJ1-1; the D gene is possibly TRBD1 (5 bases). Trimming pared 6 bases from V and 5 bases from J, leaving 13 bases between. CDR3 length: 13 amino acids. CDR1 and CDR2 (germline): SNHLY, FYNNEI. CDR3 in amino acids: CASRDREGTEAFF. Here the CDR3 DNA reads TGTGCCAGCAGGGACCGGGAGGGGACTGAAGCTTTCTTT.

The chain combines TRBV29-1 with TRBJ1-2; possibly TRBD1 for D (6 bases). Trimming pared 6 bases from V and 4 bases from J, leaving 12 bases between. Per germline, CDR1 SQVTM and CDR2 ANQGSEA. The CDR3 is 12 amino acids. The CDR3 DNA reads TGCAGCGTAGCCACAGGGTCCTATGGCTACACCTTC. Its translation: CSVATGSYGYTF.